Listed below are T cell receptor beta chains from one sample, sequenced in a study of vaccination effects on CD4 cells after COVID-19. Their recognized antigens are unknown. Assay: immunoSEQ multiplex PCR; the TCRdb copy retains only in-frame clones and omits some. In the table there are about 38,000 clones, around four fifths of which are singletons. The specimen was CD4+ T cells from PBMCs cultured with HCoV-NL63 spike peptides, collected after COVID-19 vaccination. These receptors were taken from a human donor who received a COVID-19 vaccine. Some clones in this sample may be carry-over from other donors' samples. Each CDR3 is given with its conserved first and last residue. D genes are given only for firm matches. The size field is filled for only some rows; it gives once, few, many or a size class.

CDR3: CASSPMGQGRHEQFF; DNA: TGTGCCAGCAGCCCAATGGGACAGGGGAGGCATGAGCAGTTCTTC; V: TRBV13; size: once; J: TRBJ2-1; D: TRBD1
CDR3: CATSPLGGRGFTGELFF; DNA: TGTGCCACCAGTCCCCTGGGAGGGCGCGGGTTCACCGGGGAGCTGTTTTTT; V: TRBV15; size: -; J: TRBJ2-2; D: TRBD2
CDR3: CASSEYKGTDTQYF; DNA: TGTGCCAGCAGTGAATACAAGGGAACAGATACGCAGTATTTT; V: TRBV25-1; size: -; J: TRBJ2-3; D: -
CDR3: CASSGRGGLTGELFF; DNA: TGTGCCAGCAGTGGGCGGGGGGGCCTCACCGGGGAGCTGTTTTTT; V: TRBV2; size: -; J: TRBJ2-2; D: TRBD2
CDR3: CASSRSSLFGTDTQYF; DNA: TGTGCCAGCAGCCGGTCTTCACTTTTTGGCACAGATACGCAGTATTTT; V: TRBV7-2; size: -; J: TRBJ2-3; D: -
CDR3: CASSYSGIEAFF; DNA: TGCGCCAGCAGCTACTCCGGGATTGAAGCTTTCTTT; V: TRBV5-1; size: -; J: TRBJ1-1; D: -
CDR3: CASSRERDQPQHF; DNA: TGCGCCAGCAGCCGTGAGAGGGATCAGCCCCAGCATTTT; V: TRBV4-1; size: -; J: TRBJ1-5; D: -
CDR3: CASSLTALGYGYTF; DNA: TGTGCCAGCAGCCTGACAGCCCTTGGATATGGCTACACCTTC; V: TRBV6-2/TRBV6-3; size: -; J: TRBJ1-2; D: -
CDR3: CASSLQSSAGTDTQYF; DNA: TGTGCCAGCAGCTTACAGAGTTCCGCGGGCACAGATACGCAGTATTTT; V: TRBV3-1/TRBV3-2; size: -; J: TRBJ2-3; D: -
CDR3: CASSSKLTSRRGGNSPLHF; DNA: TGTGCCAGCAGCTCCAAACTAACGAGTCGGCGTGGTGGTAATTCACCCCTCCACTTT; V: TRBV7-3; size: -; J: TRBJ1-6; D: -
CDR3: CASSGTTTGNTIYF; DNA: TGTGCCAGCAGCGGCACCACGACTGGAAACACCATATATTTT; V: TRBV5-6; size: -; J: TRBJ1-3; D: -
CDR3: CATRREGYGYTF; DNA: TGTGCCACCAGACGGGAGGGCTATGGCTACACCTTC; V: TRBV15; size: few; J: TRBJ1-2; D: -
CDR3: CASSIGSRGLSTEAFF; DNA: TGTGCCAGTAGTATCGGCTCCAGGGGGCTGTCCACTGAAGCTTTCTTT; V: TRBV19; size: -; J: TRBJ1-1; D: TRBD1
CDR3: CASSEAVTDTQYF; DNA: TGTGCCAGCTCCGAGGCGGTCACAGATACGCAGTATTTT; V: TRBV18; size: -; J: TRBJ2-3; D: -
CDR3: CASSQDVGVFTEAFF; DNA: TGTGCCAGCAGCCAAGATGTTGGAGTTTTTACTGAAGCTTTCTTT; V: TRBV3-1/TRBV3-2; size: -; J: TRBJ1-1; D: -
CDR3: CASSPRADTQYF; DNA: TGCGCCAGCAGCCCCCGGGCAGATACGCAGTATTTT; V: TRBV5-1; size: -; J: TRBJ2-3; D: -
CDR3: CATSRDDGTAVYNSPLHF; DNA: TGTGCCACCAGCAGAGACGACGGGACAGCCGTTTATAATTCACCCCTCCACTTT; V: TRBV15; size: -; J: TRBJ1-6; D: TRBD1
CDR3: CASRPRNTGELFF; DNA: TGTGCCAGCCGCCCCCGGAACACCGGGGAGCTGTTTTTT; V: TRBV2; size: few; J: TRBJ2-2; D: -
CDR3: CASSSDSSPLHF; DNA: TGTGCCAGCAGTTCGGACAGTTCACCCCTCCACTTT; V: TRBV6-6; size: -; J: TRBJ1-6; D: -
CDR3: CASRDRGRGETQYF; DNA: TGTGCCAGCAGGGACAGGGGTAGAGGAGAGACCCAGTACTTC; V: TRBV6-5; size: -; J: TRBJ2-5; D: TRBD1
CDR3: CASSDRGGGYSPLHF; DNA: TGTGCCAGCAGTGACAGGGGCGGGGGCTATTCACCCCTCCACTTT; V: TRBV2; size: few; J: TRBJ1-6; D: -
CDR3: CASSRQVSTTEAFF; DNA: TGTGCCAGTAGTCGCCAGGTGTCGACCACTGAAGCTTTCTTT; V: TRBV19; size: -; J: TRBJ1-1; D: -
CDR3: CASSLETGGAYGYTF; DNA: TGTGCCAGCAGCCTAGAAACAGGGGGCGCTTATGGCTACACCTTC; V: TRBV7-9; size: -; J: TRBJ1-2; D: TRBD1
CDR3: CASSLGGGRTETQYF; DNA: TGTGCCAGCAGCTTAGGGGGGGGCAGGACAGAGACCCAGTACTTC; V: TRBV7-3; size: -; J: TRBJ2-5; D: -
CDR3: CASMASGGAYGYTF; DNA: TGTGCCAGTATGGCCTCGGGGGGCGCGTATGGCTACACCTTC; V: TRBV19; size: once; J: TRBJ1-2; D: -
CDR3: CASSLYGTGEEKLFF; DNA: TGTGCCAGCAGCTTATATGGTACAGGGGAGGAAAAACTGTTTTTT; V: TRBV7-2; size: -; J: TRBJ1-4; D: TRBD1
CDR3: CASSLVGTSLRNEQFF; DNA: TGTGCCAGCAGCTTAGTCGGGACTAGCCTACGCAATGAGCAGTTCTTC; V: TRBV11-2; size: -; J: TRBJ2-1; D: TRBD2
CDR3: CASSFNRGQETQYF; DNA: TGTGCCAGCAGCTTTAACAGGGGTCAGGAGACCCAGTACTTC; V: TRBV7-2; size: -; J: TRBJ2-5; D: TRBD1
CDR3: CASSLARLAGGYTF; DNA: TGTGCCAGCAGCTTAGCTAGGTTGGCGGGCGGCTACACCTTC; V: TRBV7-9; size: -; J: TRBJ1-2; D: -
CDR3: CASSLAGQRGGLETQYF; DNA: TGTGCCAGCAGCTTAGCGGGCCAGCGGGGGGGCTTGGAGACCCAGTACTTC; V: TRBV7-3; size: -; J: TRBJ2-5; D: TRBD2
CDR3: CASSILGGKTATGYTF; DNA: TGTGCCAGTAGTATATTGGGTGGTAAGACAGCCACAGGCTACACCTTC; V: TRBV19; size: -; J: TRBJ1-2; D: -
CDR3: CASSPTGFYTGELFF; DNA: TGTGCCAGCAGCCCGACAGGGTTCTACACCGGGGAGCTGTTTTTT; V: TRBV6-2/TRBV6-3; size: -; J: TRBJ2-2; D: TRBD1
CDR3: CASSSDGETQYF; DNA: TGTGCCAGCAGCTCAGACGGGGAGACCCAGTACTTC; V: TRBV11-2; size: -; J: TRBJ2-5; D: -
CDR3: CASSLGAGANVLTF; DNA: TGTGCCAGCAGCTTAGGGGCTGGGGCCAACGTCCTGACTTTC; V: TRBV7-9; size: -; J: TRBJ2-6; D: -
CDR3: CASSQVTGSLSGYTF; DNA: TGTGCCAGCAGCCAAGTTACAGGGTCCCTAAGTGGCTACACCTTC; V: TRBV14; size: -; J: TRBJ1-2; D: -
CDR3: CASSEGRRTGAQETQYF; DNA: TGCGCCAGCAGTGAGGGCCGTAGGACAGGGGCCCAAGAGACCCAGTACTTC; V: TRBV10-1; size: -; J: TRBJ2-5; D: TRBD1
CDR3: CASSIGRAGAYGYTF; DNA: TGTGCCAGTAGTATAGGTCGGGCAGGGGCCTATGGCTACACCTTC; V: TRBV19; size: -; J: TRBJ1-2; D: -
CDR3: CASSYSRGKDEKLFF; DNA: TGTGCCAGCAGTTACAGTAGGGGCAAAGATGAAAAACTGTTTTTT; V: TRBV6-5; size: -; J: TRBJ1-4; D: -
CDR3: CASSSRVSYNEQFF; DNA: TGTGCCAGCAGTTCCAGGGTGTCCTACAATGAGCAGTTCTTC; V: TRBV28; size: -; J: TRBJ2-1; D: -
CDR3: CASSTGSSNQPQHF; DNA: TGCGCCAGCAGCACCGGGAGTAGCAATCAGCCCCAGCATTTT; V: TRBV5-1; size: once; J: TRBJ1-5; D: -
CDR3: CASSYSVPYSGNTIYF; DNA: TGTGCCAGCAGTTACTCGGTTCCGTACTCTGGAAACACCATATATTTT; V: TRBV6-5; size: once; J: TRBJ1-3; D: -
CDR3: CASSQGGDNINNSPLHF; DNA: TGCGCCAGCAGCCAAGGGGGGGATAATATTAATAATTCACCCCTCCACTTT; V: TRBV4-3; size: -; J: TRBJ1-6; D: -
CDR3: CASSLDRNEQFF; DNA: TGCGCCAGCAGCTTGGACAGGAATGAGCAGTTCTTC; V: TRBV5-1; size: -; J: TRBJ2-1; D: -
CDR3: CATSDLQTAQGAQYF; DNA: TGTGCCACCAGTGATCTCCAGACAGCCCAGGGGGCCCAGTACTTC; V: TRBV24-1; size: few; J: TRBJ2-5; D: TRBD1
CDR3: CASSWSGEAFF; DNA: TGTGCCAGCAGTTGGAGCGGTGAAGCTTTCTTT; V: TRBV5-5; size: -; J: TRBJ1-1; D: -
CDR3: CASSMDRGSTDTQYF; DNA: TGCGCCAGCAGCATGGACAGGGGGTCTACAGATACGCAGTATTTT; V: TRBV5-1; size: -; J: TRBJ2-3; D: TRBD1
CDR3: CASTPRGSRRETEAFF; DNA: TGTGCCAGTACCCCACGGGGGTCACGTCGTGAAACTGAAGCTTTCTTT; V: TRBV19; size: -; J: TRBJ1-1; D: -
CDR3: CASSRLQGELFF; DNA: TGTGCCAGCAGTCGACTACAGGGGGAGCTGTTTTTT; V: TRBV6-6; size: -; J: TRBJ2-2; D: -
CDR3: CASSQVSWGAGYNEQFF; DNA: TGTGCCAGCAGCCAAGTCAGTTGGGGGGCCGGTTACAATGAGCAGTTCTTC; V: TRBV3-1/TRBV3-2; size: -; J: TRBJ2-1; D: -
CDR3: CASSYSGAGNTIYF; DNA: TGTGCCAGCAGTTACTCAGGGGCGGGAAACACCATATATTTT; V: TRBV6-5; size: -; J: TRBJ1-3; D: -
CDR3: CASSYRAASLRDNEQFF; DNA: TGTGCCAGCAGTTACCGCGCTGCTTCGCTACGAGACAATGAGCAGTTCTTC; V: TRBV6-2/TRBV6-3; size: few; J: TRBJ2-1; D: -
CDR3: CASTRGGGAFNTGELFF; DNA: TGTGCCAGCACAAGAGGCGGGGGGGCATTCAACACCGGGGAGCTGTTTTTT; V: TRBV5-8; size: -; J: TRBJ2-2; D: TRBD2
CDR3: CASSLGQGATPLHF; DNA: TGTGCCAGCAGCCTCGGACAGGGAGCGACACCCCTCCACTTT; V: TRBV11-1; size: once; J: TRBJ1-6; D: TRBD1
CDR3: CASAGTFRSGANVLTF; DNA: TGCGCCAGCGCCGGGACATTTCGCTCTGGGGCCAACGTCCTGACTTTC; V: TRBV5-1; size: -; J: TRBJ2-6; D: -
CDR3: CASSPRGSGEKLFF; DNA: TGTGCCAGCAGCCCCAGGGGGAGTGGTGAAAAACTGTTTTTT; V: TRBV6-2/TRBV6-3; size: -; J: TRBJ1-4; D: TRBD1
CDR3: CASSLRAPQAGETQYF; DNA: TGTGCCAGCAGCCTCCGGGCCCCCCAAGCGGGGGAGACCCAGTACTTC; V: TRBV11-1; size: -; J: TRBJ2-5; D: TRBD2
CDR3: CASSTFTENQETQYF; DNA: TGTGCCAGCAGTACTTTTACAGAGAACCAAGAGACCCAGTACTTC; V: TRBV28; size: -; J: TRBJ2-5; D: -
CDR3: CASSSLGLTLNTEAFF; DNA: TGCGCCAGCAGCTCCTTAGGACTCACCCTGAACACTGAAGCTTTCTTT; V: TRBV5-1; size: -; J: TRBJ1-1; D: -
CDR3: CASSQNTGTGELFF; DNA: TGCGCCAGCAGCCAAAATACAGGGACCGGGGAGCTGTTTTTT; V: TRBV5-1; size: -; J: TRBJ2-2; D: -
CDR3: CASSHTGTSGNTIYF; DNA: TGTGCCAGCAGCCACACAGGGACCTCTGGAAACACCATATATTTT; V: TRBV7-9; size: -; J: TRBJ1-3; D: -